Presented here are 18 T cell receptor beta chains from one specimen sequenced in a study of shared clonotypes between healthy human individuals. Data came from immunoSEQ multiplex PCR; TCRdb stores just in-frame clones and leaves some out. The sample includes 2 million to 3 million clones, more than 85% of them seen just once. Sequenced input: naive CD4+ T cells from PBMCs. The subset here: CD45RA+ positively selected. Receptors were obtained from a man aged 18 to 30 in good health. Some clones in this sample may be carry-over from other donors' samples.

The chain uses TRBV7-7 and TRBJ2-2, with unresolved D. V dropped 5 bases and J dropped 8 bases, with 9 bases sitting between them. The CDR3 has 12 amino acids. Germline V gives CDR1 SSHAT, CDR2 FNYEAQ (reference sequence). The CDR3 protein is CASSPPKGELFF. CDR3 in DNA: TGTGCCAGCAGCCCACCCAAGGGGGAGCTGTTTTTT. Supplemented by reference TRBV7-7 and TRBJ2-2, the full variable domain reads GAGVSQSPRYKVTKRGQDVTLRCDPISSHATLYWYQQALGQGPEFLTYFNYEAQPDKSGLPSDRFSAERPEGSISTLTIQRTEQRDSAMYRCASSPPKGELFFGEGSRLTVL.

The chain uses TRBV5-1 and TRBJ2-1; D unresolved. The CDR3 has 14 residues. V gave up 3 bases and J gave up 5 bases, with 12 bases separating them. Germline CDR1 reads SGHRS; CDR2 reads YFSETQ. The CDR3 DNA sequence: TGCGCCAGCAGCTCACTACTCCGCGACAATGAGCAGTTCTTC. Translated, it gives CASSSLLRDNEQFF.

CDR3 in amino acids: CASSLSLGSIAGGRREQFF. The CDR3, as DNA: TGTGCCAGCAGTTTATCGCTCGGCTCCATAGCGGGAGGCCGCAGAGAGCAGTTCTTC. J is TRBJ2-1 and V is TRBV27; 10 bases line up with TRBD2. Unmatched junction bases numbered 18, after V lost 0 bases and J lost 10 bases. The CDR3 covers 19 residues. Germline CDR1 and CDR2: MNHEY and SMNVEV (reference sequence).

The chain recombines TRBV19 with TRBJ1-4; D is perhaps TRBD1 (6 bases). This CDR3 comprises 15 residues. Germline V gene lookup returns CDR1 LNHDA and CDR2 SQIVND (reference sequence). V was pared by 3 bases and J by 8 bases, with 16 bases between. The CDR3 spells CASSMEGQGSEKLFF. CDR3 nucleotide sequence: TGTGCCAGTAGTATGGAAGGGCAGGGGAGCGAAAAACTGTTTTTT.

The chain carries TRBV9 and TRBJ1-2; perhaps TRBD1 as D (5 bases). This CDR3 contains 14 residues. In germline, CDR1 is SGDLS, CDR2 YYNGEE. Trimming took off 4 bases at V and 4 bases at J, with 14 bases between the two ends. As DNA, the CDR3 is TGTGCCAGCAGCACAGGAGGAGTGGGCTATGGCTACACCTTC. This sequence encodes CASSTGGVGYGYTF.

The chain couples TRBV5-1 to TRBJ2-4; no reliable D call. The CDR3 totals 16 residues. The V gene's germline CDR1 is SGHRS and CDR2 YFSETQ. V lost 4 bases and J lost 0, with 14 bases in between. The CDR3 region is CASSRPEQQAKNIQYF. For the CDR3, the DNA is TGCGCCAGCAGCCGCCCTGAGCAGCAAGCCAAAAACATTCAGTACTTC. The variable domain in full, with the rest retrieved from reference TRBV5-1 and TRBJ2-4, is KAGVTQTPRYLIKTRGQQVTLSCSPISGHRSVSWYQQTPGQGLQFLFEYFSETQRNKGNFPGRFSGRQFSNSRSEMNVSTLELGDSALYLCASSRPEQQAKNIQYFGAGTRLSVL.

The CDR3 spells CATYRDRGNEQYF. The DNA for the CDR3 is TGTGCCACCTACCGGGACAGGGGGAACGAGCAGTACTTC. The J gene is TRBJ2-7, the V gene TRBV28; 11 bases are a match to TRBD1. Germline V gene sequence: CDR1 MDHEN, CDR2 SYDVKM. The CDR3 is 13 amino acids. The V gene end was trimmed by 10 bases and the J gene end by 5 bases; junction bases not matched to a gene: 7.

The chain has TRBV19 and TRBJ2-7; D perhaps matches TRBD1 (6 bases). Trimming took 5 bases from V and 4 from J, leaving 24 bases between them. Germline V gives CDR1 LNHDA, CDR2 SQIVND (reference sequence). The CDR3 runs to 17 residues. The CDR3 loop is CASSLSPDRMTAYEQYF. The CDR3 DNA sequence: TGTGCCAGTAGTTTGAGCCCAGACAGGATGACTGCGTACGAGCAGTACTTC.

As DNA, the CDR3 is TGTGCCAGCAGTTACGTTCCGGGACTAGCCGATACGCAGTATTTT. Residues: CASSYVPGLADTQYF. The chain couples TRBV6-5 to TRBJ2-3; 9 nucleotides match TRBD2. The J segment lost 6 bases and the V segment lost 2 bases, leaving 6 bases of the junction unmatched. Germline CDR1 MNHEY, CDR2 SVGAGI. The CDR3 covers 15 residues.

Details on this clone: Other DNA sequences within the sample encode an identical CDR3. This chain connects TRBV18 to TRBJ2-5; D is ambiguous. The CDR3 contains 13 residues. Trimming pared 6 bases from V and 2 bases from J, leaving 10 bases between. Germline assignment: CDR1 KGHSH and CDR2 LQKENI. CDR3 sequence (DNA): TGTGCCAGCTCCCCAGGATCACAAGAGACCCAGTACTTC. Protein product: CASSPGSQETQYF.

The chain couples TRBV30 to TRBJ2-1; a weak D match, TRBD1 (5 bases). Germline assignment: CDR1 GTSNPN and CDR2 SVGIG (reference sequence). The V gene lost 3 bases and the J gene lost 4 bases, with 22 bases spanning the gap. CDR3 length equals 17 residues. CDR3 in amino acids: CAWRIGRVIKKYNEQFF. The CDR3 DNA follows: TGTGCCTGGAGGATCGGCAGGGTCATAAAAAAATACAATGAGCAGTTCTTC.

The chain carries TRBV6-6 and TRBJ2-7; the D gene is possibly TRBD1 (6 bases). This CDR3 is 14 amino acids long. Germline loops: CDR1 MNHNY, CDR2 SVGAGI (reference sequence). Trimming cost V 2 bases and J 0 bases, with 8 bases left between them. CDR3 sequence: CASSYGDNSYEQYF. CDR3 bases: TGTGCCAGCAGTTACGGGGACAACTCCTACGAGCAGTACTTC.

About this clone: Other DNA sequences of this sample code for an identical CDR3. The gene calls are TRBV5-1 and TRBJ2-3; 7 positions match TRBD2. Germline V gene data show CDR1 as SGHRS and CDR2 as YFSETQ. There are 14 residues in the CDR3. Germline trimming cut 4 bases from V and 1 base from J; bases unmatched to any gene: 3. CDR3 sequence: CASSSTSGTDTQYF. The CDR3 DNA is TGCGCCAGCAGCAGTACTAGCGGCACAGATACGCAGTATTTT.

The rearrangement uses TRBV7-3 and TRBJ2-1; D possibly corresponds to TRBD2 (7 bases). The germline CDR1 and CDR2 sequences are SGHTA and FQGTGA. Trimming took 5 bases from V and 6 from J, leaving 17 bases between them. This CDR3 region has 15 residues. CDR3 coding DNA: TGTGCCAGCAGCCTGGGGGGGGCAAGCCCCAATGAGCAGTTCTTC. It translates to CASSLGGASPNEQFF.

V usage is TRBV19 and J usage is TRBJ1-1; D gene uncertain. Looked up from germline, CDR1 is LNHDA and CDR2 is SQIVND (reference sequence). This CDR3 comprises 14 residues. Trimming took 5 bases from V and 3 from J, leaving 13 bases between them. This CDR3 is CASSQNPGYTEAFF. CDR3 DNA: TGTGCCAGTAGTCAAAACCCGGGTTACACTGAAGCTTTCTTT.

This chain connects TRBV7-2 to TRBJ1-2; no clear D. CDR3 size: 12 residues. Germline lookup yields CDR1 SGHTA and CDR2 FQGNSA. The V end lost 5 bases, the J end lost 7 bases, and 11 bases lay between the germline ends. CDR3 nucleotide sequence: TGTGCCAGCAGCGAAAGCATGGTTGGCTACACCTTC. This codes for CASSESMVGYTF.

This chain connects TRBV9 to TRBJ1-4; 10 nucleotides match TRBD1. This CDR3 region has 15 residues. Trimming took 4 bases from V and 7 from J; bases not matched to a gene: 7. Germline-derived CDR1 and CDR2 are SGDLS and YYNGEE. For the CDR3, the DNA is TGTGCCAGCAGCCCACGGGGGGACAGGGGTGAAAAACTGTTTTTT. Its protein is CASSPRGDRGEKLFF.

This clone was counted a single time. The rearrangement links TRBV19 to TRBJ2-1, with D possibly matching TRBD1 (5 bases). V was trimmed by 5 bases and J by 9 bases, leaving 14 bases between them. Germline V lookup: CDR1 LNHDA, CDR2 SQIVND (reference sequence). CDR3 size: 13 residues. CDR3 amino acids: CASSRQGSGEQFF. CDR3 nucleotide sequence: TGTGCCAGTAGTCGCCAGGGTTCAGGTGAGCAGTTCTTC. The variable domain in full, with the rest retrieved from reference TRBV19 and TRBJ2-1, is DGGITQSPKYLFRKEGQNVTLSCEQNLNHDAMYWYRQDPGQGLRLIYYSQIVNDFQKGDIAEGYSVSREKKESFPLTVTSAQKNPTAFYLCASSRQGSGEQFFGPGTRLTVL.